This T cell receptor (beta chain) was documented in a study of T cell responses to AZD1222 COVID-19 vaccine. Across the whole study: Both about-4-week and about-12-week second-dose recipients were combined.

Study-level findings and limits: AZD1222 recipients seropositive at baseline numbered only 6 or 7.

The ends were cut back, 4 bases at V and 5 bases at J, with 15 bases in the middle. The CDR3 is 14 residues long. Germline V gene lookup returns CDR1 SGHRS and CDR2 YFSETQ. TCRdb's copy holds only in-frame clones and misses some; the assay was immunoSEQ multiplex PCR. This sample carries 170,000 or so clones, roughly nine tenths of them seen once, and the ten largest clones take approximately 3%. About this clone: The antigen is unknown.

The source of this sequence is an adult in good health. The sequences come from peripheral blood, collected on day 0 of AZD1222 vaccination. J is TRBJ2-5 and V is TRBV5-1; a weak D match, TRBD1 (6 bases). The CDR3 region has the DNA TGCGCCAGCAGCGACACAGGGATGGGGGAGACCCAGTACTTC. It is translated as CASSDTGMGETQYF.